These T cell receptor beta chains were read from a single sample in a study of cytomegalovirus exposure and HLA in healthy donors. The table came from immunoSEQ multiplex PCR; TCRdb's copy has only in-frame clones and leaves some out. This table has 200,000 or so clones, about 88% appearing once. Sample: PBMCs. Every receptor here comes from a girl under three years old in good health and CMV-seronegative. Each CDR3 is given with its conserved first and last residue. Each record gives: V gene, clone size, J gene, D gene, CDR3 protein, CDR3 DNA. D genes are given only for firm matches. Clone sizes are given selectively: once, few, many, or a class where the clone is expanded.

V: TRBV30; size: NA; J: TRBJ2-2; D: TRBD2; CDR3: CAWSVPPGLAGFEIAGELFF; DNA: TGTGCCTGGAGTGTACCCCCAGGTCTAGCGGGGTTTGAAATAGCCGGGGAGCTGTTTTTT
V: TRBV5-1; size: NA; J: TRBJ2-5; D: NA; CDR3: CASSRYQETQYF; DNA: TGCGCCAGCAGCCGGTACCAAGAGACCCAGTACTTC
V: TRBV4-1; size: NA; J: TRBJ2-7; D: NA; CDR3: CASRATGSPHYEQYF; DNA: TGCGCCAGCAGGGCTACAGGGTCGCCCCACTACGAGCAGTACTTC
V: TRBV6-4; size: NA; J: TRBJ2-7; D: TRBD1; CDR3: CASSESADRGFFSYEQYF; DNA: TGTGCCAGCAGTGAAAGTGCGGACAGGGGGTTTTTTTCCTACGAGCAGTACTTC
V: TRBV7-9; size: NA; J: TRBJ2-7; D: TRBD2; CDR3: CSSRPLADLTYEQYF; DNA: TGTTCCAGCAGGCCCCTAGCGGACCTGACCTACGAGCAGTACTTC
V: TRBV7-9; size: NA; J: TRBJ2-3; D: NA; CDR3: CASSLSSPTDTQYF; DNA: TGTGCCAGCAGCTTAAGTAGCCCCACAGATACGCAGTATTTT
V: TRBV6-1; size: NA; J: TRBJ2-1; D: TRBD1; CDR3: CASSEPGQGSHEQFF; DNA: TGTGCCAGCAGTGAACCGGGACAGGGGTCCCATGAGCAGTTCTTC
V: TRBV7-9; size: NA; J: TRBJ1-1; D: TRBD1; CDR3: CASSFVTGGEGEAFF; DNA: TGTGCCAGCAGCTTTGTAACAGGGGGCGAGGGTGAAGCTTTCTTT
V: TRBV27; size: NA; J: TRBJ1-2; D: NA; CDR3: CASSFQGNGYTF; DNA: TGTGCCAGCAGTTTCCAGGGTAATGGCTACACCTTC
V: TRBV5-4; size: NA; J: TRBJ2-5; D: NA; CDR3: CASSLPTGQETQYF; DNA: TGTGCCAGCAGCTTGCCGACAGGCCAAGAGACCCAGTACTTC
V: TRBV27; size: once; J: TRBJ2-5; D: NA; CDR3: CASSRPGRFGIRETQYF; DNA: TGTGCCAGCAGTCGACCAGGACGGTTCGGGATCCGGGAGACCCAGTACTTC
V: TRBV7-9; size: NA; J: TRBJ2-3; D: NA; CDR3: CASSSVIAVDTQYF; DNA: TGTGCCAGCAGCTCCGTGATAGCGGTGGATACGCAGTATTTT
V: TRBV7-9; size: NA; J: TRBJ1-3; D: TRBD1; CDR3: CASSPIDRGTGNTIYF; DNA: TGTGCCAGCAGCCCAATCGACAGGGGGACTGGAAACACCATATATTTT
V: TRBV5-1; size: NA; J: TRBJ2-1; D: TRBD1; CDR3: CASSLPGQAFSYNEQFF; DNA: TGCGCCAGCAGCTTGCCGGGACAGGCCTTCTCCTACAATGAGCAGTTCTTC
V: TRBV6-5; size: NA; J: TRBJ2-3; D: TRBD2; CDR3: CASRPGLAYRDTQYF; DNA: TGTGCCAGCAGACCGGGACTAGCGTATCGGGATACGCAGTATTTT
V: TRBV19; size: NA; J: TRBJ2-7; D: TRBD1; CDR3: CASTKAGTGSYEQYF; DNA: TGTGCCAGTACCAAGGCGGGGACAGGGTCATACGAGCAGTACTTC
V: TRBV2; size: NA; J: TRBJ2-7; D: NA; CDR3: CASSESSYEQYF; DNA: TGTGCCAGCAGTGAATCCAGCTACGAGCAGTACTTC
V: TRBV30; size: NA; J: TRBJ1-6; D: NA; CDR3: CAWSVGGVGNSPLHF; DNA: TGTGCCTGGAGTGTGGGAGGGGTAGGAAATTCACCCCTCCACTTT
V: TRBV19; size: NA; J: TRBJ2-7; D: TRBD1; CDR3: CASSATGGYEQYF; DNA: TGTGCCAGTAGTGCGACAGGGGGTTACGAGCAGTACTTC
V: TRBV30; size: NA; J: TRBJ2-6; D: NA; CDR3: CARDSNSGANVLTF; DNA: TGTGCCCGGGACTCCAACTCTGGGGCCAACGTCCTGACTTTC
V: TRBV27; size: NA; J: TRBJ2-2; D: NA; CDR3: CASSLVGAGLENTGELFF; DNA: TGTGCCAGCAGTTTGGTAGGCGCGGGCCTAGAGAACACCGGGGAGCTGTTTTTT
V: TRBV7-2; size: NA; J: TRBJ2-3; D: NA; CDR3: CASSSGGNTQYF; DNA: TGTGCCAGCAGCTCAGGAGGGAATACGCAGTATTTT
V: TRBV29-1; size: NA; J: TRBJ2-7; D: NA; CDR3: CSVTGTHEQYF; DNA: TGCAGCGTCACAGGGACCCACGAGCAGTACTTC